The 6 T cell receptor beta chains below were found in one sample sequenced in a study of shared clonotypes between healthy human individuals. Measured with immunoSEQ multiplex PCR; TCRdb has only the in-frame clones, and not every one. The sample lists some 360,000 clones, around 70% occurring once. Sample: memory CD4+ T cells sorted from blood. Noted subset: CD45RA-negative fraction. The receptors were gathered from a man aged 25 to 45 in good health.

This clone has only one observation. This rearrangement joins TRBV18 to TRBJ2-7; D perhaps matches TRBD2 (6 bases). Trimming removed 2 bases at V and 0 bases at J, with 17 bases between. The CDR3 loop spans 17 amino acids. CDR1 and CDR2 (germline): KGHSH, LQKENI. The chain's CDR3 is CASSPVLAVLGSYEQYF. The CDR3 DNA reads as TGTGCCAGCTCACCAGTATTAGCGGTTTTAGGCTCCTACGAGCAGTACTTC.

The chain employs TRBV6-1 and TRBJ1-1; D not resolved. Germline V gives CDR1 MNHNS, CDR2 SASEGT. The CDR3 loop spans 12 amino acids. V was cut by 1 base and J by 12 bases, with 12 bases left in between. The CDR3, as DNA: TGTGCCAGCAGTGAAGGTTTTTCCCTGCCTTTCTTT. Its protein is CASSEGFSLPFF.

The V gene is TRBV9, the J gene TRBJ2-7; D may be TRBD1 or TRBD2 (6 bases each). Trimming removed 4 bases from V and 2 bases from J, with 16 bases in between. Germline loops: CDR1 SGDLS, CDR2 YYNGEE. The CDR3 loop spans 15 amino acids. CDR3 coding DNA: TGTGCCAGCAGCAATGGGGCGGGACAAACCTACGAGCAGTACTTC. Its translation: CASSNGAGQTYEQYF. The full variable domain, completed using reference TRBV9 and TRBJ2-7, is DSGVTQTPKHLITATGQRVTLRCSPRSGDLSVYWYQQSLDQGLQFLIQYYNGEERAKGNILERFSAQQFPDLHSELNLSSLELGDSALYFCASSNGAGQTYEQYFGPGTRLTVT.

The V and J genes are TRBV7-6 and TRBJ2-3; 11 bases are a match to TRBD2. The CDR3 spans 16 residues. Trimming at V came to 5 bases and at J to 2 bases, leaving 6 bases not matched to a gene. CDR1 and CDR2 from the germline V gene are SGHVS and FNYEAQ. In DNA form, the CDR3 reads TGTGCCAGCAGCATACTAGCGGGAGTTACCACAGATACGCAGTATTTT. Its translation: CASSILAGVTTDTQYF.

The chain uses TRBV21-1 and TRBJ1-1; the DNA was not used to check the table's D call, TRBD1. TRBV21-1 is listed as a pseudogene. The CDR3 contains 16 residues. CDR3 sequence (DNA): TGTGCCAGCAGCCCTACTAAACAGGGGGCAGGGACTGAAGCTTTCTTT. Amino acids: CASSPTKQGAGTEAFF.

J is TRBJ2-7 and V is TRBV15; D possibly matches TRBD1 or TRBD2 (5 bases each). The CDR3 runs 17 residues. Trimming stripped 0 bases from V and 0 bases from J, with 15 bases between. Per germline, CDR1 LNHNV and CDR2 YYDKDF (reference sequence). This CDR3 is CATSRDGRGDASYEQYF. The CDR3 DNA sequence: TGTGCCACCAGCAGAGATGGAAGGGGAGACGCCTCCTACGAGCAGTACTTC.